One sample yielded the 26 T cell receptor beta chains listed below, sequenced in a study of T-cell memory formation after mild COVID-19. One entry per CDR3 protein results from TCRdb running MiXCR on the 5' RACE reads. The profile shows fewer than 650,000 distinct CDR3 sequences, 20% to 25% of them singletons. Sample: PBMCs or a T cell subset sorted from them (not recorded which). The source is an adult woman who had mild COVID-19 (a few samples of this study predate the infection). Cell type and time point are not known.

The table lists this clonotype with a few counts. This rearrangement joins TRBV7-9 to TRBJ1-2; D unclear. The germline CDR1 and CDR2 sequences are SEHNR and FQNEAQ (reference sequence). The CDR3 has 12 residues. With 3 bases removed from V and 4 bases from J, the gap between germline ends came to 6 bases. CDR3 region: CASSLNGYGYTF. The CDR3 DNA reads as TGTGCCAGCAGCTTGAACGGCTATGGCTACACCTTC.

Ten or more counts support this clonotype. The chain links TRBV23-1 to TRBJ1-1; D is perhaps TRBD1 (5 bases). TRBV23-1 has ORF status, its function being uncertain. With 3 bases removed from V and 3 bases from J, the gap between germline ends came to 11 bases. This CDR3 comprises 14 residues. This CDR3 is CASSQPDRHTEAFF. The CDR3 nucleotides are TGCGCCAGCAGTCAGCCCGACAGACACACTGAAGCTTTCTTT.

The J gene is TRBJ1-5, the V gene TRBV5-1; 7 bases are shared with TRBD1. Germline V gives CDR1 SGHRS, CDR2 YFSETQ. The CDR3 is 13 amino acids. The V and J ends lost 4 bases and 9 bases, in that order; junction bases with no gene match: 7. The CDR3 DNA is TGCGCCAGCAGCACTACAGGGGTTGGGCCCCAGCATTTT. Residues: CASSTTGVGPQHF.

This clonotype has more than one count but fewer than ten. V gene TRBV6-1 combines with J gene TRBJ2-6; possible D gene TRBD1, 5 bases. The CDR3 contains 17 residues. Trimming pared 3 bases from V and 0 bases from J, leaving 12 bases between. In germline, CDR1 is MNHNS, CDR2 SASEGT. The CDR3 DNA reads as TGTGCCAGCAGTGAGGCCAGGGCCCACTCTGGGGCCAACGTCCTGACTTTC. Residues: CASSEARAHSGANVLTF.

The chain links TRBV7-6 to TRBJ2-7, with 8 bases identical to TRBD2. The CDR3 spans 13 residues. Germline V gives CDR1 SGHVS, CDR2 FNYEAQ. The CDR3 here is CASSNRGGYEQYF. The CDR3 coding sequence is TGTGCAAGCTCAAACCGGGGGGGCTACGAGCAGTACTTC.

This clonotype was counted a few times. As DNA, the CDR3 is TGTGCCAGCTCTTACCGGGACGGCTCCTACGAGCAGTACTTC. Protein product: CASSYRDGSYEQYF. The genes are TRBV9 and TRBJ2-7; D may match TRBD1 or TRBD2 (5 bases each). The CDR3 loop spans 14 amino acids. Germline V gives CDR1 SGDLS, CDR2 YYNGEE. Trimming removed 7 bases from V and 0 bases from J, with 14 bases in between.

The chain carries TRBV20-1 and TRBJ2-1; possibly TRBD1 or TRBD2 for D (6 bases each). The V and J ends lost 6 bases and 3 bases respectively, with 21 bases between them. Germline CDR1 is DFQATT and CDR2 is SNEGSKA (reference sequence). There are 16 residues in the CDR3. The CDR3 DNA follows: TGCAGTGCCATCGGGGGCCTAGCGAAACGCTACAATGAGCAGTTCTTC. It is translated as CSAIGGLAKRYNEQFF.

A single count supports this clonotype. This chain connects TRBV29-1 to TRBJ2-1; 7 nucleotides align to TRBD2. Germline values: CDR1 SQVTM, CDR2 ANQGSEA. The V and J ends lost 7 bases and 8 bases, in that order; junction bases with no gene match: 14. CDR3 length equals 14 residues. In nucleotides, the CDR3 is TGCAGCGCCGGGGGAGCGGGAACGTGGCATGAGCAGTTCTTC. Amino acids: CSAGGAGTWHEQFF.

A few counts support this clonotype. The V and J genes are TRBV29-1 and TRBJ2-2, with D unclear. CDR3 length equals 12 residues. The ends were cut back, 0 bases at V and 7 bases at J, with 6 bases in the middle. Germline values: CDR1 SQVTM, CDR2 ANQGSEA. The CDR3 region is CSVEDRVGELFF. The CDR3 DNA is TGCAGCGTTGAAGATCGAGTCGGGGAGCTGTTTTTT.

This clonotype was seen a few times. V is TRBV20-1 and J is TRBJ1-1; TRBD1 agrees at 9 bases. V shed 4 bases, J shed 11 bases, and the junction held 8 bases outside the gene matches. Germline V gene data show CDR1 as DFQATT and CDR2 as SNEGSKA (reference sequence). This CDR3 is 12 amino acids long. In nucleotides, the CDR3 is TGCAGTGCTAAAGGACAGGGGATTGTGGCTTTCTTT. Protein: CSAKGQGIVAFF.

This clonotype was detected ten times or more. The chain joins TRBV5-1 to TRBJ1-1; no reliable D call. V was clipped by 0 bases and J by 4 bases, with 4 bases between them. The germline V gene has CDR1 SGHRS and CDR2 YFSETQ. CDR3 length equals 12 residues. The CDR3, as DNA: TGCGCCAGCAGCTTGGAGGGCACTGAAGCTTTCTTT. Protein product: CASSLEGTEAFF.

The V gene is TRBV7-2, the J gene TRBJ2-1; 9 bases line up with TRBD2. The CDR3 extends over 16 amino acids. V was clipped by 2 bases and J by 4 bases; unmatched bases: 6. Germline CDR1 reads SGHTA; CDR2 reads FQGNSA. The CDR3 loop is CASSLQSAGGYNEQFF. For the CDR3, the DNA is TGTGCCAGCAGCTTACAGTCAGCGGGGGGTTACAATGAGCAGTTCTTC.

The sample holds a few counts of this clonotype. The V call is TRBV3-1, the J call TRBJ2-7; a possible D gene is TRBD1 (6 bases). The CDR3 runs to 14 residues. Germline CDR1 LGHDT, CDR2 YNNKEL (reference sequence). Deletions cut 4 bases from V and 3 bases from J, with 13 bases between. As DNA, the CDR3 is TGTGCCAGCAGCCCAGGACAGAATGACTACGAGCAGTACTTC. Translation gives CASSPGQNDYEQYF.

This clonotype was seen a few times. This sequence joins TRBV11-2 and TRBJ1-1; D not certain. This CDR3 comprises 12 residues. Germline CDR1 is SGHAT and CDR2 is FQNNGV. Trimming took off 2 bases at V and 10 bases at J, with 11 bases between the two ends. CDR3 nucleotide sequence: TGTGCCAGCAGCTTATTTGAGTTAGGAGCTTTCTTT. It yields the protein CASSLFELGAFF.

The chain joins TRBV12-3 or TRBV12-4 to TRBJ2-1; 14 positions agree with TRBD2. The ends lost 5 bases at V and 8 bases at J; junction bases unmatched: 20. The CDR3 consists of 20 residues. The DNA of the CDR3 is TGTGCCAGCAGTCCACGCCCACCCGGGACTAGCGGGAGATTGGGCCATGAGCAGTTCTTC. It encodes CASSPRPPGTSGRLGHEQFF.

This clonotype was recorded only once. The chain employs TRBV27 and TRBJ1-5, with 8 bases that match TRBD1. This CDR3 spans 13 amino acids. After removal of 8 bases from V and 6 bases from J, the junction contained 6 bases not matched to a gene. Germline lookup yields CDR1 MNHEY and CDR2 SMNVEV (reference sequence). Here the CDR3 DNA reads TGTGCCAGCTACGGACAGGGTGGTCAGCCCCAGCATTTT. Translation gives CASYGQGGQPQHF.

This clonotype was picked up a small number of times. This chain connects TRBV29-1 to TRBJ1-1; 9 bases are a match to TRBD1. V shed 5 bases, J shed 10 bases, and the junction held 8 bases outside the gene matches. The CDR3 has 12 residues. The germline V gene encodes CDR1 SQVTM and CDR2 ANQGSEA. The CDR3 DNA reads TGCAGCGTTAGACAGGGGGAGCGAGGAGCTTTCTTT. Its translation is CSVRQGERGAFF.

Here the CDR3 DNA reads TGTGCCAGTCGACGGGGGGTTGACACTGAAGCTTTCTTT. Amino acid sequence: CASRRGVDTEAFF. The chain uses TRBV25-1 and TRBJ1-1; D may be TRBD1 (5 bases). The CDR3 has 13 residues. Germline assignment: CDR1 MGHDK and CDR2 SYGVNS. V was shortened by 9 bases and J by 3 bases, with 14 bases between the two germline ends.

This clonotype has ten or more counts. The chain is built from TRBV11-2 and TRBJ2-1, with D unresolved. Trimming shortened V by 5 bases and J by 9 bases, and 20 bases separated the two germline ends. The CDR3 is 15 residues long. Germline loops: CDR1 SGHAT, CDR2 FQNNGV. CDR3 in amino acids: CASSQSADQTREQFF. The CDR3 DNA reads as TGTGCCAGCAGCCAATCGGCCGACCAAACTCGTGAGCAGTTCTTC. Drawing the rest from reference TRBV11-2 and TRBJ2-1, the complete variable domain is EAGVAQSPRYKIIEKRQSVAFWCNPISGHATLYWYQQILGQGPKLLIQFQNNGVVDDSQLPKDRFSAERLKGVDSTLKIQPAKLEDSAVYLCASSQSADQTREQFFGPGTRLTVL.

This clonotype was seen ten or more times. The chain carries TRBV7-9 and TRBJ2-7, with 8 bases lining up with TRBD1. The germline CDR1 and CDR2 sequences are SEHNR and FQNEAQ (reference sequence). CDR3 length equals 14 residues. J gave up 2 bases and V 7 bases, and 7 bases lay outside the gene matches. The CDR3 bases are TGTGCCAGCAACCCCATACAGGGGGCCTACGAGCAGTACTTC. It is translated as CASNPIQGAYEQYF. The variable domain in full, with the rest retrieved from reference TRBV7-9 and TRBJ2-7, is DTGVSQNPRHKITKRGQNVTFRCDPISEHNRLYWYRQTLGQGPEFLTYFQNEAQLEKSRLLSDRFSAERPKGSFSTLEIQRTEQGDSAMYLCASNPIQGAYEQYFGPGTRLTVT.

This clonotype was seen a handful of times. The J gene is TRBJ2-2, the V gene TRBV12-3 or TRBV12-4; D is unresolved. V was clipped by 2 bases and J by 6 bases, with 7 bases between them. The length of the CDR3 is 13 residues. CDR3 bases: TGTGCCAGCAGTTTACTCTTGTCCGGGGAGCTGTTTTTT. Amino acid sequence: CASSLLLSGELFF.

This chain links TRBV27 with TRBJ2-5; D is perhaps TRBD1 or TRBD2 (6 bases each). The CDR3 covers 14 residues. The V gene's germline CDR1 is MNHEY and CDR2 SMNVEV (reference sequence). Trimming removed 6 bases from V and 2 bases from J, with 13 bases in between. The CDR3 protein is CASSRKGGQETQYF. The CDR3 coding sequence is TGTGCCAGCAGCCGTAAGGGGGGTCAAGAGACCCAGTACTTC.

The chain recombines TRBV5-1 with TRBJ1-4, with 7 bases fitting TRBD1. V gave up 3 bases and J gave up 3 bases; unmatched junction bases: 8. Germline V lookup: CDR1 SGHRS, CDR2 YFSETQ. The CDR3 runs 16 residues. CDR3 coding DNA: TGCGCCAGCAGCTCTGATGCGACAGGGTCTAATGAAAAACTGTTTTTT. This codes for CASSSDATGSNEKLFF.

This sequence joins TRBV7-3 and TRBJ1-1, with 10 bases identical to TRBD1. J lost 0 bases, V lost 3 bases, and 4 bases had no gene match. The CDR3 is 16 residues long. In germline, CDR1 is SGHTA, CDR2 FQGTGA. The CDR3 DNA follows: TGTGCCAGCAGCTTGGGGACAGGGGCCTTGAACACTGAAGCTTTCTTT. This sequence encodes CASSLGTGALNTEAFF.

V gene TRBV7-3 combines with J gene TRBJ1-2, with D possibly being TRBD1 (6 bases). The V end was cut by 8 bases, the J end by 4 bases, with 17 bases between. The CDR3 totals 14 residues. The germline V gene has CDR1 SGHTA and CDR2 FQGTGA. In DNA form, the CDR3 reads TGTGCCAGCGCGCCAGGGGAGGGCCGCTATGGCTACACCTTC. Translated: CASAPGEGRYGYTF. The full variable domain, completed using reference TRBV7-3 and TRBJ1-2, is GAGVSQTPSNKVTEKGKYVELRCDPISGHTALYWYRQSLGQGPEFLIYFQGTGAADDSGLPNDRFFAVRPEGSVSTLKIQRTERGDSAVYLCASAPGEGRYGYTFGSGTRLTVV.

V usage is TRBV7-6 and J usage is TRBJ2-1, with 9 bases matching TRBD1. Germline CDR1 SGHVS, CDR2 FNYEAQ. The J segment lost 4 bases and the V segment lost 2 bases, leaving 6 bases of the junction unmatched. The CDR3 is made up of 16 amino acids. CDR3 DNA: TGTGCCAGCAGCTTACAAGAGGGACAGGGTTACAATGAGCAGTTCTTC. Residues: CASSLQEGQGYNEQFF.